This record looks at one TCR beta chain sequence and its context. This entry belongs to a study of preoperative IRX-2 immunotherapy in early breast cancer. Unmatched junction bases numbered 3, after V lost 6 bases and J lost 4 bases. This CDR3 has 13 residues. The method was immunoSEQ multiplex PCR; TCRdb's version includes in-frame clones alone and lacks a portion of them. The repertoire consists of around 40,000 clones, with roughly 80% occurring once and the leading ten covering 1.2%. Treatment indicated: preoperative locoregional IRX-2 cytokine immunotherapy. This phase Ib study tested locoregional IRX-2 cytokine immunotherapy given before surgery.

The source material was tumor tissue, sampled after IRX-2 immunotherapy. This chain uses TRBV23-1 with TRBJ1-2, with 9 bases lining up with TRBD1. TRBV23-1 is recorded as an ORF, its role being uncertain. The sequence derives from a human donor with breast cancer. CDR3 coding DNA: TGCGCCAGCAGCCGGGGACAGGGCTATGGCTACACCTTC. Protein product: CASSRGQGYGYTF.